These 5 T cell receptor beta chains came from one sample sequenced in a study of cytomegalovirus exposure and HLA in healthy donors. It was with 60 Vbeta and 13 Jbeta primers that the PCR ran. This table comes from immunoSEQ multiplex PCR, and its TCRdb copy is limited to in-frame clones, with some not included. The sample lists 130,000 or so clones, 66% occurring once. The sequencing sample was made of PBMCs. Receptor source: a woman between 55 and 75 years old in good health and CMV-seronegative.

This clone was seen only a few times. The V gene is TRBV19, the J gene TRBJ1-5; a weak D match, TRBD1 (6 bases). V lost 5 bases to trimming and J lost 3 bases, with 20 bases between them. Per the germline V gene, CDR1 is LNHDA and CDR2 is SQIVND (reference sequence). This CDR3 region has 17 residues. The CDR3 here is CASSFTLGQLVNQPQHF. The DNA of the CDR3 is TGTGCCAGTAGTTTCACACTCGGACAGCTAGTCAATCAGCCCCAGCATTTT.

This clone was detected once. This rearrangement joins TRBV7-9 to TRBJ1-6; 7 positions match TRBD1. The CDR3 is made up of 15 amino acids. Per the germline V gene, CDR1 is SEHNR and CDR2 is FQNEAQ (reference sequence). The V gene end was trimmed by 5 bases and the J gene end by 10 bases; junction bases not matched to a gene: 11. In nucleotides, the CDR3 is TGTGCCAGCAGCCCCGAGGCAGGGGGGTACTCACCCCTCCACTTT. Translated, it gives CASSPEAGGYSPLHF.

J is TRBJ2-5 and V is TRBV5-1, with no clear D. The ends were cut back, 4 bases at V and 4 bases at J, with 11 bases in the middle. The CDR3 covers 13 residues. Germline V gives CDR1 SGHRS, CDR2 YFSETQ. The CDR3 is CASSPTFGETQYF. The DNA of the CDR3 is TGCGCCAGCAGCCCCACGTTCGGAGAGACCCAGTACTTC.

This clone was detected once. The rearrangement uses TRBV5-6 and TRBJ2-7, with D possibly being TRBD1 (5 bases). The CDR3 contains 15 residues. V was trimmed by 2 bases and J by 7 bases, leaving 19 bases between them. The germline V gene has CDR1 SGHDT and CDR2 YYEEEE. CDR3 bases: TGTGCCAGCAGCTTATACGACAGAAATTATTGGGAGCAGTACTTC. It is translated as CASSLYDRNYWEQYF.

The rearrangement joins TRBV11-3 to TRBJ2-1; TRBD2 is a possible D gene (5 bases). This CDR3 region has 11 residues. The V gene lost 2 bases and the J gene lost 12 bases, with 8 bases spanning the gap. Per the germline V gene, CDR1 is SGHNT and CDR2 is YENEEA. The CDR3 spells CASSLLAMQFF. The CDR3 DNA is TGTGCCAGCAGCTTATTAGCGATGCAGTTCTTC.